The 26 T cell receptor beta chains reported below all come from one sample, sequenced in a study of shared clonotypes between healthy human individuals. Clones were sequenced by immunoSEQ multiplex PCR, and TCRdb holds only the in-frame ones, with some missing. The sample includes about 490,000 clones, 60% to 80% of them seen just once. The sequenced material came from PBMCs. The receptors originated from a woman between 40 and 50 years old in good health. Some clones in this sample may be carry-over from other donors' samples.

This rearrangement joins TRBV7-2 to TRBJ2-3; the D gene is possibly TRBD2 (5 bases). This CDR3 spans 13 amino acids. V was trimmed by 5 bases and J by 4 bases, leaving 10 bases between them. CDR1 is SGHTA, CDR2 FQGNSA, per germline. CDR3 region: CASSLPGADTQYF. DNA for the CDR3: TGTGCCAGCAGCCTCCCCGGGGCAGATACGCAGTATTTT.

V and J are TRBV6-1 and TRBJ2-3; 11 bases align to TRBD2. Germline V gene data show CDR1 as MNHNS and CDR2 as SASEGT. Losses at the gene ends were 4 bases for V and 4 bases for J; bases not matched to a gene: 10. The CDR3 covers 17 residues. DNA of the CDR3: TGTGCCAGCAGTGGTCGACTAGCGGGAAAGAGTGCAGATACGCAGTATTTT. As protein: CASSGRLAGKSADTQYF.

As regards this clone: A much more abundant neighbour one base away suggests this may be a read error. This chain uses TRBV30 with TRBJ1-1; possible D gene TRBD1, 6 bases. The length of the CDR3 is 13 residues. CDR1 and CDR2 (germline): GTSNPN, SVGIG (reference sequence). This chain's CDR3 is CAWSLGGGTEASF. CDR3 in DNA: TGTGCCTGGAGCTTAGGGGGAGGCACTGAAGCTTCCTTT.

The CDR3 coding sequence is TGTGCCAGCAGCTTAGCCCGGGACACCCAGCAGTTCTTC. It is translated as CASSLARDTQQFF. The rearrangement uses TRBV7-2 and TRBJ2-1, with TRBD1 as a possible D gene (6 bases). Germline-derived CDR1 and CDR2 are SGHTA and FQGNSA. The CDR3 is 13 amino acids. V was cut by 0 bases and J by 11 bases, with 11 bases left in between.

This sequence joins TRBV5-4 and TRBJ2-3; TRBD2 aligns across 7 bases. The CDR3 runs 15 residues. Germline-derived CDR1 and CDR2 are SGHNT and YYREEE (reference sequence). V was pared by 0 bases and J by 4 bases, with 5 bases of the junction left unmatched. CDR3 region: CASSLATGGADTQYF. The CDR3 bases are TGTGCCAGCAGCTTGGCCACGGGGGGTGCAGATACGCAGTATTTT.

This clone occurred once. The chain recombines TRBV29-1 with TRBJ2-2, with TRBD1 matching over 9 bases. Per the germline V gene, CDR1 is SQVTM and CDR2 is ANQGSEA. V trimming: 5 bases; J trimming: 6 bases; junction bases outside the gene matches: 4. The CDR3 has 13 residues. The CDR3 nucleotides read TGCAGCGTTCGGGACAGGGTTGCCGGGGAGCTGTTTTTT. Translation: CSVRDRVAGELFF.

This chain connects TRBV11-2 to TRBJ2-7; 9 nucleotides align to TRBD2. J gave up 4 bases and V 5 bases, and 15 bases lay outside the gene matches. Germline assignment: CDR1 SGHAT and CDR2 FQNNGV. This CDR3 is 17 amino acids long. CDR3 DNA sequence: TGTGCCAGCAGCCTAATAGCAGGCGGGAGGGCCGCGTACGAGCAGTACTTC. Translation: CASSLIAGGRAAYEQYF.

CDR3 sequence reads: CAISLGLAGETQYF. The CDR3 nucleotides read TGTGCCATCAGTTTAGGACTAGCGGGAGAGACCCAGTACTTC. The V and J genes are TRBV10-3 and TRBJ2-5; TRBD2 aligns across 11 bases. Germline CDR1 ENHRY, CDR2 SYGVKD. J gave up 4 bases and V 5 bases, and 3 bases lay outside the gene matches. CDR3 length: 14 amino acids.

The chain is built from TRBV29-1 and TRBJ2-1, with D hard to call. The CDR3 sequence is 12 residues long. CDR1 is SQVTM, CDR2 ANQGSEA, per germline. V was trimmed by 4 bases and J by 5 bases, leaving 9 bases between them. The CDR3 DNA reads TGCAGCGTTGTGGAAAACAACAATGAGCAGTTCTTC. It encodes CSVVENNNEQFF.

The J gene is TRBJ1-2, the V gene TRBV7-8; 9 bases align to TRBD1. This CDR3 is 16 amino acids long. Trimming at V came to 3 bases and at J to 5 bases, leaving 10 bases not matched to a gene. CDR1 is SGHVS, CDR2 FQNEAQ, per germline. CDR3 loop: CASSFNPGQGVYGYTF. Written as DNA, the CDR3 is TGTGCCAGCAGCTTCAACCCGGGACAGGGTGTTTATGGCTACACCTTC. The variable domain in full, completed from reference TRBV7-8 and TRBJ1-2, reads GAGVSQSPRYKVAKRGQDVALRCDPISGHVSLFWYQQALGQGPEFLTYFQNEAQLDKSGLPSDRFFAERPEGSVSTLKIQRTQQEDSAVYLCASSFNPGQGVYGYTFGSGTRLTVV.

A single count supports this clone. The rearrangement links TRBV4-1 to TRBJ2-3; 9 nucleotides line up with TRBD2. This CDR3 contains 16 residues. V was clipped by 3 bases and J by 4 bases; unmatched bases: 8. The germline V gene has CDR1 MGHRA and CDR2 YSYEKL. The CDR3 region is CASSHQTSGISDTQYF. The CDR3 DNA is TGCGCCAGCAGCCACCAGACTAGCGGTATCTCAGATACGCAGTATTTT.

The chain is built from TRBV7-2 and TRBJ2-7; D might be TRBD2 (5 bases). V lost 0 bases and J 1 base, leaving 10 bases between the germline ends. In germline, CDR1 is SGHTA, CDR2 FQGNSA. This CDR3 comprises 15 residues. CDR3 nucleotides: TGTGCCAGCAGCTTAGCAGGGAGAGGGTCCTACGAGCAGTACTTC. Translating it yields CASSLAGRGSYEQYF.

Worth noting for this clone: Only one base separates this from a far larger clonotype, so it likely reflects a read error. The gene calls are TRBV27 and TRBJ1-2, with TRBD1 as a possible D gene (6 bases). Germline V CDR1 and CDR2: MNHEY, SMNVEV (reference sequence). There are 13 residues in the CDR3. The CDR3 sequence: CAGSWSGESGYTF. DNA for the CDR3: TGTGCCGGCAGTTGGTCAGGGGAGAGTGGCTACACCTTC.

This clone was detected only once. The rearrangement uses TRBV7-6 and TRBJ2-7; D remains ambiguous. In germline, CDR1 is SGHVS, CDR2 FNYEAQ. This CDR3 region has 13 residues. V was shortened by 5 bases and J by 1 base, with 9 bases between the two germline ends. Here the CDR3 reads CASSGYSSYEQYF. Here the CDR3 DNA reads TGTGCCAGCAGCGGCTACAGTTCCTACGAGCAGTACTTC.

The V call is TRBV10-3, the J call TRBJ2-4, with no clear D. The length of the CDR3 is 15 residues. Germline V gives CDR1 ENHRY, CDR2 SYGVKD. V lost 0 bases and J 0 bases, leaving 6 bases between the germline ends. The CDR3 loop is CAISESGSAKNIQYF. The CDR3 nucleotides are TGTGCCATCAGTGAGTCAGGATCAGCCAAAAACATTCAGTACTTC.

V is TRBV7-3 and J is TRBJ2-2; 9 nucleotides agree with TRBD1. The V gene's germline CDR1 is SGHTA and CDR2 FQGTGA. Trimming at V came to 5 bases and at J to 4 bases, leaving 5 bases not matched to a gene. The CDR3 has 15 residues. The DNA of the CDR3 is TGTGCCAGCAGCAAACAGGGGGCGCGCACCGGGGAGCTGTTTTTT. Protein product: CASSKQGARTGELFF.

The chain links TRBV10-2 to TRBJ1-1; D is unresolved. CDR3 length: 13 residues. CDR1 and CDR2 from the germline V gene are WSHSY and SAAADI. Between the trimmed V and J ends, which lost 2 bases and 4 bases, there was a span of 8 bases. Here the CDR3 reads CASSEPPRTEAFF. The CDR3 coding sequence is TGCGCCAGCAGTGAGCCCCCACGCACTGAAGCTTTCTTT.

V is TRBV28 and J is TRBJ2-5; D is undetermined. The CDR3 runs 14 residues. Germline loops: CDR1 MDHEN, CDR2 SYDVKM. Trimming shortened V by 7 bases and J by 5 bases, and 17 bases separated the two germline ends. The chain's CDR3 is CASISAMTWETQYF. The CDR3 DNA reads TGTGCCAGCATTTCCGCAATGACCTGGGAGACCCAGTACTTC. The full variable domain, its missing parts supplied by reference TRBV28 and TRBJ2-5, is DVKVTQSSRYLVKRTGEKVFLECVQDMDHENMFWYRQDPGLGLRLIYFSYDVKMKEKGDIPEGYSVSREKKERFSLILESASTNQTSMYLCASISAMTWETQYFGPGTRLLVL.

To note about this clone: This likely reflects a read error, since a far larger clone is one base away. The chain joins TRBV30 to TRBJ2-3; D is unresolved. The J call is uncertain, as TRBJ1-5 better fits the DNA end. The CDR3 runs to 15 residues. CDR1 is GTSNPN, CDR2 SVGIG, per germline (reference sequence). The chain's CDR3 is CARGGSGRAVDTQHF. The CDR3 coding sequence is TGTGCCCGGGGAGGGAGCGGGAGGGCAGTAGATACGCAGCATTTT.

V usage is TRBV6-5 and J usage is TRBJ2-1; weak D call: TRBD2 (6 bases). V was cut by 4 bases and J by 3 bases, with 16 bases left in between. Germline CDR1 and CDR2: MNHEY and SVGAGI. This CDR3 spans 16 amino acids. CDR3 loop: CASSLGARGYYNEQFF. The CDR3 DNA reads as TGTGCCAGCAGTTTAGGGGCCCGGGGGTACTACAATGAGCAGTTCTTC.

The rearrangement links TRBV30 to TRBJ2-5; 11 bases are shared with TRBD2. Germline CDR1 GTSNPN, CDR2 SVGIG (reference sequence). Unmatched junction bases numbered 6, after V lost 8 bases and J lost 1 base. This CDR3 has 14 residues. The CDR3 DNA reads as TGTGCCGGAAGGCTAGCGGGAGGCCAAGAGACCCAGTACTTC. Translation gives CAGRLAGGQETQYF.

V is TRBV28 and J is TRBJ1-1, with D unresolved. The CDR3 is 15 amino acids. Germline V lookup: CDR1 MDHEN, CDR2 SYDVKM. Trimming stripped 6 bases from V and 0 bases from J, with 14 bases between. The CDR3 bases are TGTGCCAGCAGCTTACAACGAACCATGAACACTGAAGCTTTCTTT. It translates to CASSLQRTMNTEAFF.

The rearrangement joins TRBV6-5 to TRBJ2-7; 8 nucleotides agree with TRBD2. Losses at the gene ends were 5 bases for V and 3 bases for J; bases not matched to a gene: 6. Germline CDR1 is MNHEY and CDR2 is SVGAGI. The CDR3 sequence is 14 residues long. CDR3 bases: TGTGCCAGCAGTAGCCCGACTAGCGACTACGAGCAGTACTTC. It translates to CASSSPTSDYEQYF.

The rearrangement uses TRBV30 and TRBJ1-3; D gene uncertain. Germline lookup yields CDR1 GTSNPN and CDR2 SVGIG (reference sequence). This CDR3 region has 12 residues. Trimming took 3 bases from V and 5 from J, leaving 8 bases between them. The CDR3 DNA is TGTGCCTGGAGACAAGGGAGAAACACCATATATTTT. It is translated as CAWRQGRNTIYF.

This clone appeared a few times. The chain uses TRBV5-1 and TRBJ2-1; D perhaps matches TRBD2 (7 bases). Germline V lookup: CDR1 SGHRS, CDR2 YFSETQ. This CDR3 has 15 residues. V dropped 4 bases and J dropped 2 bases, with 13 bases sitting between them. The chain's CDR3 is CASSRGREPYNEQFF. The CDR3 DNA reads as TGCGCCAGCAGCCGGGGGCGGGAGCCCTACAATGAGCAGTTCTTC.

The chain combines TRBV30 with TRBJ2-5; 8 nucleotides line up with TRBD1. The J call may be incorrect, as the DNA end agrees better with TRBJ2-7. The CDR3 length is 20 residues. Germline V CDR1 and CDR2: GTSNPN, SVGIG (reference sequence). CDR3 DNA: TGTGCCTGGAGTGTACGACTATGGCAGGGGGCGGCGCGGAACTCCTACGAGCAGTACTTC. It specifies CAWSVRLWQGAARNSYEQYF.